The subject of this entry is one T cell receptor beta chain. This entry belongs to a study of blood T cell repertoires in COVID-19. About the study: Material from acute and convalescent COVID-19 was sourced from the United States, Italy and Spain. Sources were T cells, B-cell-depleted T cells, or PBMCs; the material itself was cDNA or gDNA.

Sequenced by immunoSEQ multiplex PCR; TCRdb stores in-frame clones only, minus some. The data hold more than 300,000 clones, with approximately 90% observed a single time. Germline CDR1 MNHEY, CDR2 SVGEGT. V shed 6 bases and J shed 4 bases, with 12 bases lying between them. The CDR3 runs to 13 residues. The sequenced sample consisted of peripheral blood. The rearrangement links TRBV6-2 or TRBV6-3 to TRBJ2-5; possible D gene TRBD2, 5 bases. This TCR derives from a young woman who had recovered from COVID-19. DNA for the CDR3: TGTGCCAGCAGCGCGAAGGCGGGAGAGACCCAGTACTTC. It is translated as CASSAKAGETQYF.